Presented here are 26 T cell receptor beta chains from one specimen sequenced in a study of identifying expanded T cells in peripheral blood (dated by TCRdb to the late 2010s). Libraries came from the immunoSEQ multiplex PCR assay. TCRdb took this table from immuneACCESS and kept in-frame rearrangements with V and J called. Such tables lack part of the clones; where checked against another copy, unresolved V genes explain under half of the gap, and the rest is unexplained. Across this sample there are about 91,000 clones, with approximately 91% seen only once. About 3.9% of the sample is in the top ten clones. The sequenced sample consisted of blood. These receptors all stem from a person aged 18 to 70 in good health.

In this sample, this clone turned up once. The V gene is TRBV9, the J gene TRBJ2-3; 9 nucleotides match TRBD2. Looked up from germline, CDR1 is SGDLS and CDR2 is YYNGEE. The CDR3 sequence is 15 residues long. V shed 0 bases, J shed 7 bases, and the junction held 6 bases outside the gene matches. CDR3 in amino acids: CASSVDPAGGNTQYF. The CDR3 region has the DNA TGTGCCAGCAGCGTAGACCCAGCGGGAGGTAATACGCAGTATTTT. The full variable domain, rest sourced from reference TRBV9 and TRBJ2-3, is DSGVTQTPKHLITATGQRVTLRCSPRSGDLSVYWYQQSLDQGLQFLIQYYNGEERAKGNILERFSAQQFPDLHSELNLSSLELGDSALYFCASSVDPAGGNTQYFGPGTRLTVL.

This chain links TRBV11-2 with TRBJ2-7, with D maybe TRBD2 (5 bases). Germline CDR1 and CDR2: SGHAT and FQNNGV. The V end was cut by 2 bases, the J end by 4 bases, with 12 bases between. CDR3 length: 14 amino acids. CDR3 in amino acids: CASSLSDGEYEQYF. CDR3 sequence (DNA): TGTGCCAGCAGCTTATCGGACGGGGAGTACGAGCAGTACTTC.

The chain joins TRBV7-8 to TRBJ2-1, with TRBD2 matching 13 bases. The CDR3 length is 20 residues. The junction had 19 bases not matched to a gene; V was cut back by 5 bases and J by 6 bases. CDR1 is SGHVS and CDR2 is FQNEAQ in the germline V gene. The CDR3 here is CASSRGTSGTGIGLVNEQFF. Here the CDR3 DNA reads TGTGCCAGCAGCAGGGGGACTAGCGGGACGGGGATCGGGCTAGTCAATGAGCAGTTCTTC.

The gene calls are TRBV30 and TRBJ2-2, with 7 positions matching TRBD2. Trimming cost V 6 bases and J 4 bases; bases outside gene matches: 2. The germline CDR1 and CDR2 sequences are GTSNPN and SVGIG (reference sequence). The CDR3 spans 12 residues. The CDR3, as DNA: TGTGCCTGCCAGCGGGGCACCGGGGAGCTGTTTTTT. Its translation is CACQRGTGELFF.

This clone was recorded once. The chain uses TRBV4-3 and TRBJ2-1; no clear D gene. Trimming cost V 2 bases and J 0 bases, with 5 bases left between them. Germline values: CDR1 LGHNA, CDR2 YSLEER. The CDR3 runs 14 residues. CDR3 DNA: TGCGCCAGCAGCCAACAGTACTCCTACAATGAGCAGTTCTTC. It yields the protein CASSQQYSYNEQFF.

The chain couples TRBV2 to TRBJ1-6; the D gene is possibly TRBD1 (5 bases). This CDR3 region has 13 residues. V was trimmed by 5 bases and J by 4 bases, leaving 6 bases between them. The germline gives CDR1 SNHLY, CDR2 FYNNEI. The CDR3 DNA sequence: TGTGCCAGCAGTTCAGGGTATAATTCACCCCTCCACTTT. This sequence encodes CASSSGYNSPLHF.

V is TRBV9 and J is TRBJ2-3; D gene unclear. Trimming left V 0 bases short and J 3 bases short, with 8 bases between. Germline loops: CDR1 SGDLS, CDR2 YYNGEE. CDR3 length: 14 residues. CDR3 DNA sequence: TGTGCCAGCAGCGTAGGGTCTGGAACAGATACGCAGTATTTT. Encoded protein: CASSVGSGTDTQYF.

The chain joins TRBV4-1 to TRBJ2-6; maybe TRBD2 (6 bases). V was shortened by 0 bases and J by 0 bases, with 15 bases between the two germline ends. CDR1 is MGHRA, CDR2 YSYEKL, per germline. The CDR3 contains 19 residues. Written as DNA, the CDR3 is TGCGCCAGCAGCCAAGAGATGGGACTCCCCTTCTCTGGGGCCAACGTCCTGACTTTC. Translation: CASSQEMGLPFSGANVLTF.

CDR3 DNA sequence: TGTGCCTGGAGTCGACTAGCGGGGACAGATACGCAGTATTTT. It translates to CAWSRLAGTDTQYF. The J gene is TRBJ2-3, the V gene TRBV30; 11 bases agree with TRBD2. J gave up 3 bases and V 2 bases, and 1 base lay outside the gene matches. CDR1 and CDR2 from the germline V gene are GTSNPN and SVGIG (reference sequence). The CDR3 has 14 amino acids.

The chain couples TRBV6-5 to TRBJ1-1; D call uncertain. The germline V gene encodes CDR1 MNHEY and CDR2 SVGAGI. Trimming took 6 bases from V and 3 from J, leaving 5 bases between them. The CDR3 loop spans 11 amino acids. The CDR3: CASRRDTEAFF. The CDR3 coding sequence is TGTGCCAGCAGGCGGGACACTGAAGCTTTCTTT.

As DNA, the CDR3 is TGTGCCAGCAGACCGGACAGGGCCTATGGCTACACCTTC. This gives the protein CASRPDRAYGYTF. This sequence joins TRBV5-6 and TRBJ1-2; 8 nucleotides match TRBD1. The CDR3 extends over 13 amino acids. The trim removed 5 bases at V and 4 bases at J, leaving 4 bases unmatched. The V gene's germline CDR1 is SGHDT and CDR2 YYEEEE. The whole variable domain, filled in from reference TRBV5-6 and TRBJ1-2, reads DAGVTQSPTHLIKTRGQQVTLRCSPKSGHDTVSWYQQALGQGPQFIFQYYEEEERQRGNFPDRFSGHQFPNYSSELNVNALLLGDSALYLCASRPDRAYGYTFGSGTRLTVV.

CDR3: CASTGTGVTGELFF. The DNA for the CDR3 is TGTGCCAGCACCGGGACAGGGGTAACCGGGGAGCTGTTTTTT. The J gene is TRBJ2-2, the V gene TRBV28, with 10 bases that match TRBD1. The ends lost 7 bases at V and 5 bases at J; junction bases unmatched: 4. Germline V gene sequence: CDR1 MDHEN, CDR2 SYDVKM. This CDR3 is 14 amino acids long.

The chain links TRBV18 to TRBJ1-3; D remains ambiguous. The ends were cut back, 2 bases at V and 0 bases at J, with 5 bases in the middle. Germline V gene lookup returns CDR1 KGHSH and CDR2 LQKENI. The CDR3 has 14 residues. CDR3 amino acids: CASSPGISGNTIYF. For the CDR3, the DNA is TGTGCCAGCTCACCAGGTATCTCTGGAAACACCATATATTTT. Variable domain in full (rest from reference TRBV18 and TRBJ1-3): NAGVMQNPRHLVRRRGQEARLRCSPMKGHSHVYWYRQLPEEGLKFMVYLQKENIIDESGMPKERFSAEFPKEGPSILRIQQVVRGDSAAYFCASSPGISGNTIYFGEGSWLTVV.

CDR3 nucleotides: TGTGCCAGCAGCCCCACTAGCGGGGGGGCCAACGAGCAGTACTTC. Protein: CASSPTSGGANEQYF. The chain recombines TRBV6-6 with TRBJ2-7; 13 nucleotides align to TRBD2. The germline CDR1 and CDR2 sequences are MNHNY and SVGAGI (reference sequence). V was pared by 6 bases and J by 5 bases, with 7 bases of the junction left unmatched. This CDR3 comprises 15 residues.

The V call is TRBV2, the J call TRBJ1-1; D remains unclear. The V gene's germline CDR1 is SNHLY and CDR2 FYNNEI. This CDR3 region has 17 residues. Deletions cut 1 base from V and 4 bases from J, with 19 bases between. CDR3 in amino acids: CASSEGLWSQRSTEAFF. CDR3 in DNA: TGTGCCAGCAGTGAAGGATTGTGGAGCCAACGGTCCACTGAAGCTTTCTTT.

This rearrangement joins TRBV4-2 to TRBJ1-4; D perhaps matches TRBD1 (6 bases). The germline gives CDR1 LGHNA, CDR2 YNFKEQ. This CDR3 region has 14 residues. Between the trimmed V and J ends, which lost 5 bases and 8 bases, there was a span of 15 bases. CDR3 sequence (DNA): TGTGCCAGCAGCAGGCGAAGGGGACAAGAAAAACTGTTTTTT. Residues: CASSRRRGQEKLFF.

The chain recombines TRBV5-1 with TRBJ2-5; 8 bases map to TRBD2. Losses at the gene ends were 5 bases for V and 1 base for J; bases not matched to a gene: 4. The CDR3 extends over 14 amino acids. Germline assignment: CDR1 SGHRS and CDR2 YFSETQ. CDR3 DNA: TGCGCCAGCAGGAGTAGCGGGGCCCAAGAGACCCAGTACTTC. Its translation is CASRSSGAQETQYF.

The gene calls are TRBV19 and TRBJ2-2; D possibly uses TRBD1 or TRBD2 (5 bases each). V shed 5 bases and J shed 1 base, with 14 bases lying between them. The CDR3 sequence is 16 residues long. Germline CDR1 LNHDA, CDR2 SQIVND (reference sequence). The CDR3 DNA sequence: TGTGCCAGTAGTCCCGGTGGGACGGGGAACACCGGGGAGCTGTTTTTT. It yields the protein CASSPGGTGNTGELFF. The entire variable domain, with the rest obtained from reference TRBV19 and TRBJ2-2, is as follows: DGGITQSPKYLFRKEGQNVTLSCEQNLNHDAMYWYRQDPGQGLRLIYYSQIVNDFQKGDIAEGYSVSREKKESFPLTVTSAQKNPTAFYLCASSPGGTGNTGELFFGEGSRLTVL.

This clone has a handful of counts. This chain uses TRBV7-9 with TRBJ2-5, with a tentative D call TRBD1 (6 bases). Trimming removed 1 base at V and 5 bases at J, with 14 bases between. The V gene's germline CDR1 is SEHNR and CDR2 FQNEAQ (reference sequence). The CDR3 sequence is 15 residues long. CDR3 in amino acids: CASSLVAGVGETQYF. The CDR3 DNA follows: TGTGCCAGCAGCTTAGTGGCAGGGGTTGGTGAGACCCAGTACTTC.

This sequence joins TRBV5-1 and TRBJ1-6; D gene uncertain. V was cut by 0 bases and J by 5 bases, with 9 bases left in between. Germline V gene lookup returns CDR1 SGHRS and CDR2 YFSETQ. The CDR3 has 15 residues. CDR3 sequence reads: CASSLAGGNNSPLHF. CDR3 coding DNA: TGCGCCAGCAGCTTGGCGGGAGGGAATAATTCACCCCTCCACTTT.

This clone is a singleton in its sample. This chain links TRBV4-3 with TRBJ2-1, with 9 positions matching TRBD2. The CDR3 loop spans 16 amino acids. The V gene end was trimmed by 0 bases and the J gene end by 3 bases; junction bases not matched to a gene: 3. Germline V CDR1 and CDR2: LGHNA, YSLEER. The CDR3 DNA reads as TGCGCCAGCAGCCAAGATGAGACTAGCGGCTACAATGAGCAGTTCTTC. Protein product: CASSQDETSGYNEQFF.

The CDR3 loop is CASSWGRTGNTIYF. CDR3 DNA sequence: TGTGCCAGTAGCTGGGGCCGAACTGGAAACACCATATATTTT. This chain links TRBV19 with TRBJ1-3; D may be TRBD1 (5 bases). This CDR3 spans 14 amino acids. The germline V and J ends were trimmed by 6 bases and 2 bases, with 11 bases remaining between them. From germline, CDR1 is LNHDA and CDR2 SQIVND (reference sequence).

Here the CDR3 DNA reads TGTGCCAGCAGTTACTCAGGGGAGGTTGGCTATGGCTACACCTTC. Its translation is CASSYSGEVGYGYTF. The rearrangement links TRBV6-6 to TRBJ1-2, with a tentative D call TRBD1 (5 bases). The V gene lost 0 bases and the J gene lost 4 bases, with 12 bases spanning the gap. Germline-derived CDR1 and CDR2 are MNHNY and SVGAGI (reference sequence). CDR3 length: 15 amino acids.

CDR3 protein: CASSQGPVTSTDTQYF. CDR3 nucleotide sequence: TGTGCCAGCAGCCAAGGGCCGGTTACTAGCACAGATACGCAGTATTTT. The chain recombines TRBV4-2 with TRBJ2-3; D unclear. V lost 1 base to trimming and J lost 0 bases, with 11 bases between them. In germline, CDR1 is LGHNA, CDR2 YNFKEQ. The CDR3 runs 16 residues.

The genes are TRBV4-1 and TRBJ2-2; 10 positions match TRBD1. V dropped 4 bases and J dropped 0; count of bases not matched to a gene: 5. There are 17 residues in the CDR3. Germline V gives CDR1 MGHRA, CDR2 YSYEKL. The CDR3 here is CASSLRDRGSNTGELFF. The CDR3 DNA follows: TGCGCCAGCAGCCTGCGGGACAGGGGTTCGAACACCGGGGAGCTGTTTTTT.

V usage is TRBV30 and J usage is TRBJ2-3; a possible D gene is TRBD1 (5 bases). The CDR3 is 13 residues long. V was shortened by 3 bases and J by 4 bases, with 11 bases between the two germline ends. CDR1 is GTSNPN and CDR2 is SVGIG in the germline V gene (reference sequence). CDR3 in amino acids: CAWSQGEADTQYF. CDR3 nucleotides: TGTGCCTGGAGCCAGGGTGAAGCAGATACGCAGTATTTT.